The clone carrying this T cell receptor (beta chain) has just a few counts. This record belongs to a study of early T cells in non-severe SARS-CoV-2 infection. About the study: The chains were unpaired, and the sequenced material was bulk RNA from unsorted whole blood.

Molecules of cDNA were individually given unique molecular identifiers that were attached to them. TCRdb re-called the 5' RACE reads through MiXCR, storing one row per CDR3 protein. Of tens of thousands of distinct CDR3 sequences detected, under 15% appear once; the ten largest clones hold roughly 2.5%. V gave up 7 bases and J gave up 1 base, with 10 bases separating them. The CDR3 covers 13 residues. Looked up from germline, CDR1 is SNHLY and CDR2 is FYNNEI. The source of this sequence is an adult who was a healthcare worker with PCR-confirmed SARS-CoV-2 infection or an uninfected control (not recorded which). The source material was whole blood, sampled at baseline. The chain links TRBV2 to TRBJ2-5, with D perhaps given as TRBD1 or TRBD2 (6 bases each). CDR3 protein: CASTGAFQETQYF. CDR3 bases: TGTGCCAGCACGGGGGCCTTCCAAGAGACCCAGTACTTC.